The 24 T cell receptor beta chains presented below share a single source sample, sequenced in a study of cytomegalovirus exposure and HLA in healthy donors. Both 60 Vbeta primers and 13 Jbeta primers went into the PCR. Repertoires were generated with immunoSEQ multiplex PCR, while TCRdb's copy carries only in-frame clones and drops some. Of about 100,000 clones in the sample, 60% to 80% were seen once. Sequencing was carried out using PBMCs. The receptors derive from a woman aged 40 to 50 in good health and CMV-seronegative.

The chain joins TRBV6-1 to TRBJ1-6; D gene unclear. V shed 1 base and J shed 6 bases, with 10 bases lying between them. The CDR3 runs 15 residues. Germline-derived CDR1 and CDR2 are MNHNS and SASEGT. This chain's CDR3 is CASSEETRPNSPLHF. Here the CDR3 DNA reads TGTGCCAGCAGTGAAGAGACAAGACCTAATTCACCCCTCCACTTT.

This clone was observed a handful of times. At one end, the junction sequence differs from germline, possibly due to a read error. V and J are TRBV7-9 and TRBJ1-1; D call uncertain. The CDR3 covers 15 residues. The germline V gene has CDR1 SEHNR and CDR2 FQNEAQ (reference sequence). CDR3 loop: CSSSPKRRVGTEAFF. Written as DNA, the CDR3 is TGTTCCAGCAGCCCCAAACGGAGGGTCGGCACTGAAGCTTTCTTT.

DNA for the CDR3: TGCGCCAGCAGCCAAGTGGACAGGGACAATCAGCCCCAGCATTTT. Translated, it gives CASSQVDRDNQPQHF. The chain links TRBV4-1 to TRBJ1-5; 8 positions match TRBD1. Per the germline V gene, CDR1 is MGHRA and CDR2 is YSYEKL. The V gene end was trimmed by 1 base and the J gene end by 3 bases; junction bases not matched to a gene: 2. This CDR3 has 15 amino acids.

V and J are TRBV4-1 and TRBJ1-4, with a possible D match to TRBD1 (5 bases). CDR3 length: 15 residues. Germline-derived CDR1 and CDR2 are MGHRA and YSYEKL. V lost 4 bases to trimming and J lost 1 base, with 10 bases between them. This CDR3 is CASSRARGTNEKLFF. DNA of the CDR3: TGCGCCAGCAGCCGAGCTAGGGGAACTAATGAAAAACTGTTTTTT.

The chain uses TRBV5-1 and TRBJ2-2; D possibly corresponds to TRBD1 (6 bases). CDR3 size: 13 residues. CDR1 SGHRS and CDR2 YFSETQ come from the germline V gene. V was pared by 9 bases and J by 5 bases, with 14 bases between. CDR3 nucleotide sequence: TGCGCCACCTGGGACACCTCGACCGGGGAGCTGTTTTTT. It specifies CATWDTSTGELFF.

The chain uses TRBV9 and TRBJ2-7; tentatively, D is TRBD1 (6 bases). Trimming removed 0 bases at V and 1 base at J, with 11 bases between. The CDR3 contains 15 residues. In germline, CDR1 is SGDLS, CDR2 YYNGEE. The CDR3: CASSVAPTGSYEQYF. The CDR3 bases are TGTGCCAGCAGCGTAGCACCGACAGGATCCTACGAGCAGTACTTC.

This clone was seen a handful of times. The chain recombines TRBV6-5 with TRBJ1-4, with D unclear. The CDR3 is made up of 14 amino acids. The germline V and J ends were trimmed by 7 bases and 3 bases, with 12 bases remaining between them. CDR1 and CDR2 from the germline V gene are MNHEY and SVGAGI. The CDR3, as DNA: TGTGCCAGCACCTCATCACGAGCTAATGAAAAACTGTTTTTT. It is translated as CASTSSRANEKLFF.

This clone was recorded only once. The chain recombines TRBV7-3 with TRBJ2-5; tentative D call: TRBD1 (6 bases). CDR3 length equals 16 residues. Trimming shortened V by 3 bases and J by 1 base, and 15 bases separated the two germline ends. Germline values: CDR1 SGHTA, CDR2 FQGTGA. This chain's CDR3 is CASSLGASASQETQYF. CDR3 bases: TGTGCCAGCAGCTTGGGGGCTTCAGCGTCCCAAGAGACCCAGTACTTC.

The rearrangement uses TRBV5-1 and TRBJ2-7; weak D call: TRBD2 (5 bases). Trimming removed 0 bases at V and 5 bases at J, with 12 bases between. CDR3 length: 14 residues. Germline assignment: CDR1 SGHRS and CDR2 YFSETQ. This chain's CDR3 is CASSLAGKGHEQYF. Here the CDR3 DNA reads TGCGCCAGCAGCTTGGCGGGGAAAGGCCACGAGCAGTACTTC.

This rearrangement joins TRBV12-2 to TRBJ1-4. TRBV12-2 is recorded as a pseudogene. CDR3 size: 15 residues. The CDR3 DNA reads TGTGCAAGTCGCTTAGATTGGGAGGACGAAAAAGGAATGTTTTTT. Amino acids: CASRLDWEDEKGMFF.

The chain uses TRBV5-1 and TRBJ1-1; 7 positions agree with TRBD1. The ends lost 3 bases at V and 8 bases at J; junction bases unmatched: 10. In germline, CDR1 is SGHRS, CDR2 YFSETQ. The CDR3 loop spans 14 amino acids. The CDR3, as DNA: TGCGCCAGCAGCTCCTCTGACAGGGAACGAGAAGCTTTCTTT. Its protein product is CASSSSDREREAFF. The full variable domain, in which reference TRBV5-1 and TRBJ1-1 provide the parts outside the CDR3, is KAGVTQTPRYLIKTRGQQVTLSCSPISGHRSVSWYQQTPGQGLQFLFEYFSETQRNKGNFPGRFSGRQFSNSRSEMNVSTLELGDSALYLCASSSSDREREAFFGQGTRLTVV.

This clone was seen more than once but under ten times. The CDR3 DNA reads TGTGCCAGCAGCCCAGGGGGTGGAGTTGAAAAACTGTTTTTT. It is translated as CASSPGGGVEKLFF. This chain uses TRBV7-8 with TRBJ1-4, with 7 nucleotides matching TRBD1. This CDR3 is built from 14 residues. CDR1 is SGHVS and CDR2 is FQNEAQ in the germline V gene. Trimming at V came to 5 bases and at J to 7 bases, leaving 7 bases not matched to a gene.

The chain is built from TRBV29-1 and TRBJ2-1; 9 bases are shared with TRBD1. There are 15 residues in the CDR3. The junction had 5 bases not matched to a gene; V was cut back by 5 bases and J by 0 bases. Germline CDR1 SQVTM, CDR2 ANQGSEA. The CDR3 bases are TGCAGCGTTTCCGGGACAGGGACCTCCTACAATGAGCAGTTCTTC. Its protein is CSVSGTGTSYNEQFF.

The V and J genes are TRBV13 and TRBJ1-1, with 7 bases matching TRBD1. J lost 4 bases, V lost 2 bases, and 7 bases had no gene match. The CDR3 extends over 15 amino acids. Germline V gene sequence: CDR1 PRHDT, CDR2 FYEKMQ (reference sequence). CDR3 amino acids: CASSLQGERSTEAFF. The DNA of the CDR3 is TGTGCCAGCAGCTTACAGGGGGAGAGGAGCACTGAAGCTTTCTTT.

This sequence joins TRBV5-1 and TRBJ1-1; the D gene is possibly TRBD1 (6 bases). The V end lost 0 bases, the J end lost 1 base, and 10 bases lay between the germline ends. The CDR3 covers 15 residues. The germline V gene encodes CDR1 SGHRS and CDR2 YFSETQ. CDR3 sequence (DNA): TGCGCCAGCAGCTTGGTCCAGGGACAGAACACTGAAGCTTTCTTT. Protein sequence: CASSLVQGQNTEAFF.

This sequence joins TRBV13 and TRBJ2-7; D perhaps matches TRBD1 (5 bases). Germline V lookup: CDR1 PRHDT, CDR2 FYEKMQ (reference sequence). With 3 bases removed from V and 4 bases from J, the gap between germline ends came to 13 bases. The CDR3 consists of 14 residues. In DNA form, the CDR3 reads TGTGCCAGCAGCTTCAAGGGGCTGGGTTACGAGCAGTACTTC. Encoded protein: CASSFKGLGYEQYF.

The J gene is TRBJ2-1, the V gene TRBV30, with 7 nucleotides matching TRBD1. CDR1 GTSNPN and CDR2 SVGIG come from the germline V gene (reference sequence). The V and J ends lost 4 bases and 8 bases, in that order; junction bases with no gene match: 11. The CDR3 spans 14 residues. CDR3 region: CAWIRGGNVDEQFF. For the CDR3, the DNA is TGTGCCTGGATACGAGGGGGCAATGTGGATGAGCAGTTCTTC.

This clone was counted a few times. At the DNA level, this CDR3 is encoded by other sequences in the same sample as well. The chain combines TRBV19 with TRBJ1-6; D possibly corresponds to TRBD1 (6 bases). This CDR3 has 14 amino acids. Germline values: CDR1 LNHDA, CDR2 SQIVND (reference sequence). Trimming left V 6 bases short and J 5 bases short, with 11 bases between. The CDR3 bases are TGTGCCAGTAGCCCACCAGGGGATAATTCACCCCTCCACTTT. This translates into CASSPPGDNSPLHF.

This clone has more than one count but fewer than ten. The V gene is TRBV5-1, the J gene TRBJ2-2; 11 nucleotides match TRBD2. The CDR3 spans 15 residues. J lost 3 bases, V lost 4 bases, and 2 bases had no gene match. Germline V gene sequence: CDR1 SGHRS, CDR2 YFSETQ. CDR3 coding DNA: TGCGCCAGCAGCCTTAGCGGGGGGGACACCGGGGAGCTGTTTTTT. Protein product: CASSLSGGDTGELFF.

This chain joins TRBV5-1 and TRBJ1-4; the match to TRBD1 covers 8 bases. The CDR3 is 15 amino acids. Losses at the gene ends were 4 bases for V and 6 bases for J; bases not matched to a gene: 8. Germline values: CDR1 SGHRS, CDR2 YFSETQ. CDR3 amino acids: CASSTDRGSDEKLFF. The CDR3 DNA sequence: TGCGCCAGCAGCACCGACAGGGGAAGTGATGAAAAACTGTTTTTT. The full variable domain, rest sourced from reference TRBV5-1 and TRBJ1-4, is KAGVTQTPRYLIKTRGQQVTLSCSPISGHRSVSWYQQTPGQGLQFLFEYFSETQRNKGNFPGRFSGRQFSNSRSEMNVSTLELGDSALYLCASSTDRGSDEKLFFGSGTQLSVL.

The chain carries TRBV6-5 and TRBJ1-1; TRBD1 agrees at 7 bases. CDR3 length: 15 amino acids. J gave up 10 bases and V 5 bases, and 16 bases lay outside the gene matches. Germline loops: CDR1 MNHEY, CDR2 SVGAGI. This CDR3 is CASSRSGGPGNRAFF. CDR3 DNA sequence: TGTGCCAGCAGTAGATCAGGGGGTCCGGGAAATAGAGCTTTCTTT.

This clone was seen only a few times. The V gene is TRBV6-1, the J gene TRBJ1-5; 8 nucleotides line up with TRBD1. Trimming cost V 6 bases and J 2 bases; bases outside gene matches: 3. CDR1 and CDR2 (germline): MNHNS, SASEGT. CDR3 length: 14 residues. The DNA for the CDR3 is TGTGCCAGCAGGATACAGGGGGGCAATCAGCCCCAGCATTTT. Its translation: CASRIQGGNQPQHF.

Regarding this clone: The junction and the germline gene differ at one end; a read error may be behind it. The rearrangement uses TRBV19 and TRBJ1-5; D remains ambiguous. This CDR3 contains 13 residues. Germline V gives CDR1 LNHDA, CDR2 SQIVND (reference sequence). The CDR3 sequence: CTSMGQDNQPQHF. As DNA, the CDR3 is TGTACCAGTATGGGCCAGGATAATCAGCCCCAGCATTTT.

The chain has TRBV6-6 and TRBJ1-2, with a tentative D call TRBD1 (6 bases). The CDR3 extends over 13 amino acids. With 6 bases removed from V and 6 bases from J, the gap between germline ends came to 14 bases. Germline values: CDR1 MNHNY, CDR2 SVGAGI (reference sequence). The CDR3 bases are TGTGCCAGCAGATTAGACAGGACTCATGGCTACACCTTC. This codes for CASRLDRTHGYTF.